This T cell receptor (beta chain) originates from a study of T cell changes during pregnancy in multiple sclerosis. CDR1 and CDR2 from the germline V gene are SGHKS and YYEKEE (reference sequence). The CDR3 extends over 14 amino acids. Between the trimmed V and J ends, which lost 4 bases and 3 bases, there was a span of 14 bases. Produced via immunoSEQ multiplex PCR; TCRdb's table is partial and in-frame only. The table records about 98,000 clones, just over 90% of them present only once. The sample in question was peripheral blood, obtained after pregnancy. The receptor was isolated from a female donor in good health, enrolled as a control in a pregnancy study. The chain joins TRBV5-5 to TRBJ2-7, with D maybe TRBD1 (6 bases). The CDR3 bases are TGTGCCAGCAGCCCCCTGGGGGACATCTACGAGCAGTACTTC. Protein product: CASSPLGDIYEQYF.